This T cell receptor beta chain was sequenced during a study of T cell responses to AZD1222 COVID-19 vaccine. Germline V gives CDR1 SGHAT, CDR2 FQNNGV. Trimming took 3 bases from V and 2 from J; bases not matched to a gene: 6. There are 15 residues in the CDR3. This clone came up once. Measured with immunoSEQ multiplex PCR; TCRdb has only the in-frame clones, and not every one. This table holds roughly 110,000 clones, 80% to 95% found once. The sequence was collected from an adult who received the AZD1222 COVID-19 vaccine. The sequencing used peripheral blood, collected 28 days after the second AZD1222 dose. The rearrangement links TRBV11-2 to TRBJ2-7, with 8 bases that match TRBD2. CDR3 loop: CASSFYGGATYEQYF. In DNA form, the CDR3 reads TGTGCCAGCAGCTTCTACGGGGGGGCCACCTACGAGCAGTACTTC. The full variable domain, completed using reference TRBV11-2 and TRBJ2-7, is EAGVAQSPRYKIIEKRQSVAFWCNPISGHATLYWYQQILGQGPKLLIQFQNNGVVDDSQLPKDRFSAERLKGVDSTLKIQPAKLEDSAVYLCASSFYGGATYEQYFGPGTRLTVT.